The 5 T cell receptor beta chains listed next were all sequenced from one sample in a study of shared clonotypes between healthy human individuals. Only in-frame clones appear in the TCRdb table, and some are missing; sequencing was by immunoSEQ multiplex PCR. The sample shows 950,000 to 1,300,000 clones, approximately 70% of them seen only once. The sequenced sample consisted of memory CD4+ T cells sorted from blood. Subset here: CD45RA-negative fraction. Receptors originate from a man between 18 and 35 years old in good health.

The rearrangement links TRBV28 to TRBJ1-4; no clear D gene. V lost 7 bases and J 5 bases, leaving 17 bases between the germline ends. The CDR3 sequence is 15 residues long. Germline CDR1 MDHEN, CDR2 SYDVKM. CDR3 in DNA: TGTGCCAGCACCGCTTGGTCCGGGGTCAATGAAAAACTGTTTTTT. Translating gives CASTAWSGVNEKLFF. Combining the CDR3 with reference TRBV28 and TRBJ1-4 gives the whole variable domain DVKVTQSSRYLVKRTGEKVFLECVQDMDHENMFWYRQDPGLGLRLIYFSYDVKMKEKGDIPEGYSVSREKKERFSLILESASTNQTSMYLCASTAWSGVNEKLFFGSGTQLSVL.

This clone has only one observation. The chain uses TRBV27 and TRBJ1-2; tentatively, D is TRBD1 (5 bases). The CDR3 has 13 amino acids. Between the trimmed V and J ends, which lost 3 bases and 8 bases, there was a span of 13 bases. Germline CDR1 MNHEY, CDR2 SMNVEV (reference sequence). CDR3 bases: TGTGCCAGCAGTTTTTTGCAGGGAAGCGGCTACACCTTC. Translating it yields CASSFLQGSGYTF.

CDR3 nucleotide sequence: TGTGCCAGCAGCCGAATAGCGGGGGGCTCCTACGAGCAGTACTTC. Protein: CASSRIAGGSYEQYF. The chain couples TRBV11-2 to TRBJ2-7, with TRBD2 matching 10 bases. The CDR3 length is 15 residues. CDR1 is SGHAT, CDR2 FQNNGV, per germline. V lost 5 bases, J lost 0 bases, and 4 bases stayed unmatched.

The rearrangement uses TRBV2 and TRBJ2-3; 7 bases align to TRBD2. CDR1 is SNHLY, CDR2 FYNNEI, per germline. This CDR3 is 15 amino acids long. The J segment lost 4 bases and the V segment lost 0 bases, leaving 4 bases of the junction unmatched. The CDR3 bases are TGTGCCAGCAGTGAAGCGGGAGGGCCAGCAGATACGCAGTATTTT. Its translation is CASSEAGGPADTQYF.

V gene TRBV2 combines with J gene TRBJ2-7; D is unresolved. This CDR3 comprises 12 residues. Trimming stripped 0 bases from V and 7 bases from J, with 7 bases between. The germline V gene has CDR1 SNHLY and CDR2 FYNNEI. As DNA, the CDR3 is TGTGCCAGCAGTGAAGCTGCGTGGGAGCAGTACTTC. Translation gives CASSEAAWEQYF.